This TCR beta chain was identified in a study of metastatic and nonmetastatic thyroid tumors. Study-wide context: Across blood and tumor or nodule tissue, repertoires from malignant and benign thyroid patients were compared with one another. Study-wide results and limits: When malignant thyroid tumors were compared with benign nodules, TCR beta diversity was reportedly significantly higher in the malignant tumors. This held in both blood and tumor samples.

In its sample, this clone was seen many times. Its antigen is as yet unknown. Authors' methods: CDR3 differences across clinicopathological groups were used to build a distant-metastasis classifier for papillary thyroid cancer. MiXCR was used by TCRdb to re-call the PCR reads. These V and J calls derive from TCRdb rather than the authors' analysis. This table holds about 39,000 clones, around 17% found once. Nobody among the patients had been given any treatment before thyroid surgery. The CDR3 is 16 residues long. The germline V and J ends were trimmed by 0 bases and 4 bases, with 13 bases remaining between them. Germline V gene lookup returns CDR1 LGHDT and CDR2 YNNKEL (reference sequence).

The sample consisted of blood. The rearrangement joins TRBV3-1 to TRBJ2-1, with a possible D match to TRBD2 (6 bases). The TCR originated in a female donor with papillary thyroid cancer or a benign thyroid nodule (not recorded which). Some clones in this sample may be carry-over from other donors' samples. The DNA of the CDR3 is TGTGCCAGCAGCCAAGATACCGGGAGAGCTTACAATGAGCAGTTCTTC. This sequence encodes CASSQDTGRAYNEQFF.